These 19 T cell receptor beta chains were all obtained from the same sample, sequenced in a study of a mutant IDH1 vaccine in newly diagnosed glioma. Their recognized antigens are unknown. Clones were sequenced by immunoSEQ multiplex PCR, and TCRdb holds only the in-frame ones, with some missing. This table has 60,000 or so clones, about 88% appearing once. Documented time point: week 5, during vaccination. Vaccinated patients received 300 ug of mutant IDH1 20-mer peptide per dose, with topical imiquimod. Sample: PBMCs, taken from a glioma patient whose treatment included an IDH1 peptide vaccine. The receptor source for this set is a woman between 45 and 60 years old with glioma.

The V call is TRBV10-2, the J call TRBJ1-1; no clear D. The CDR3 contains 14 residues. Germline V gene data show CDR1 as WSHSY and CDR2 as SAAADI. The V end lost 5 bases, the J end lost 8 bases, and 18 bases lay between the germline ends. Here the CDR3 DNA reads TGCGCCAGCAGTCACATCTTTGGGGAGTCCGAAGCTTTCTTT. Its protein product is CASSHIFGESEAFF.

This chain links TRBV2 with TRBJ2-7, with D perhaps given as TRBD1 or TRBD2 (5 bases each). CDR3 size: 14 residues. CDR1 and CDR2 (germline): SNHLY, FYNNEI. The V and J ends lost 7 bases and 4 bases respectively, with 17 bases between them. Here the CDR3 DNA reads TGTGCCAGCAAACGGGGCATGAACCCGTACGAGCAGTACTTC. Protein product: CASKRGMNPYEQYF.

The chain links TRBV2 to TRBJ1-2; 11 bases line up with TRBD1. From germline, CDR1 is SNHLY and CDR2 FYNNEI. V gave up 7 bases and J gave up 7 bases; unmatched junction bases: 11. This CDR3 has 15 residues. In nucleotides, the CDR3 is TGTGCCAGCAACGGACAGGGGGCGCGGTTCGGTGGCTACACCTTC. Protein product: CASNGQGARFGGYTF.

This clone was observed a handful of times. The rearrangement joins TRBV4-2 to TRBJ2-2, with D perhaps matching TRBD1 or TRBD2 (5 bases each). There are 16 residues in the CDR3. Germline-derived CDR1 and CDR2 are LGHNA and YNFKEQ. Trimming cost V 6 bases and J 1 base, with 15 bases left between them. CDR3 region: CASSLIGTENTGELFF. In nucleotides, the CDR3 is TGTGCCAGCAGTCTCATCGGGACGGAGAACACCGGGGAGCTGTTTTTT.

This CDR3 is CASSEGGGGQPQHF. DNA of the CDR3: TGTGCCAGCAGTGAAGGAGGGGGCGGTCAGCCCCAGCATTTT. The chain recombines TRBV6-1 with TRBJ1-5, with 7 bases lining up with TRBD1. The CDR3 is 14 residues long. Germline V CDR1 and CDR2: MNHNS, SASEGT. V was pared by 1 base and J by 6 bases, with 3 bases of the junction left unmatched.

In DNA form, the CDR3 reads TGTGCCAGCAGCCTACGGGGGGCCGGAACTCTAAGCACAGATACGCAGTATTTT. Its protein is CASSLRGAGTLSTDTQYF. The chain is built from TRBV27 and TRBJ2-3; possible D gene TRBD2, 7 bases. Germline lookup yields CDR1 MNHEY and CDR2 SMNVEV (reference sequence). The germline V and J ends were trimmed by 6 bases and 0 bases, with 22 bases remaining between them. The CDR3 has 18 amino acids.

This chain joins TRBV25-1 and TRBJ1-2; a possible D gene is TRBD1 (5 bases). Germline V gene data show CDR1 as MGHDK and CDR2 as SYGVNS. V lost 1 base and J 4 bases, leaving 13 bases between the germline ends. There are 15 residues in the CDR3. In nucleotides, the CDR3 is TGTGCCAGCAGTGAATGGGGCAGCTCGGCCTATGGCTACACCTTC. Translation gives CASSEWGSSAYGYTF.

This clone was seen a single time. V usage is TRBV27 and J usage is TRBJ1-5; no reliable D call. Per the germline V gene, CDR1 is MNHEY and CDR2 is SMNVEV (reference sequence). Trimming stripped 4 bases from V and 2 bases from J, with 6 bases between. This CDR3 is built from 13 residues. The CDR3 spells CASSSTGNQPQHF. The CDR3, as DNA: TGTGCCAGCAGTTCTACTGGCAATCAGCCCCAGCATTTT.

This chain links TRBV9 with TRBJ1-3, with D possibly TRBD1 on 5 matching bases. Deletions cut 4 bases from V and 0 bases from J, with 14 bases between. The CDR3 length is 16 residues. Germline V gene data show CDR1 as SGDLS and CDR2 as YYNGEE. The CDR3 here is CASSPGGTPSGNTIYF. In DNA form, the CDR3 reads TGTGCCAGCAGCCCTGGCGGGACGCCCTCTGGAAACACCATATATTTT.

The CDR3 DNA follows: TGTGCCAGCAGCTCCTCACGCTACGAGCAGTACTTC. Encoded protein: CASSSSRYEQYF. The rearrangement joins TRBV7-2 to TRBJ2-7; D not resolved. CDR3 length: 12 residues. Germline V gene data show CDR1 as SGHTA and CDR2 as FQGNSA. V lost 4 bases and J 3 bases, leaving 7 bases between the germline ends.

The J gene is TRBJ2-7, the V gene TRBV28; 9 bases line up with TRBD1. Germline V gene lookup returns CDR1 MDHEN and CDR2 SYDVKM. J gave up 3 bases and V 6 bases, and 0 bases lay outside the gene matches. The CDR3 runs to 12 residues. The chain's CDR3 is CASRDRGYEQYF. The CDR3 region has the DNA TGTGCCAGCAGGGACAGGGGCTACGAGCAGTACTTC.

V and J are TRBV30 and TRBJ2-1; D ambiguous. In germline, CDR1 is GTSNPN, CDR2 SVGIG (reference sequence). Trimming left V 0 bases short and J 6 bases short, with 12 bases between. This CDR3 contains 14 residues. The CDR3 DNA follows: TGTGCCTGGAGTGTTTCTAACTTGGGCAATGAGCAGTTCTTC. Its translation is CAWSVSNLGNEQFF. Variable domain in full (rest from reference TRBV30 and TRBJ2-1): SQTIHQWPATLVQPVGSPLSLECTVEGTSNPNLYWYRQAAGRGLQLLFYSVGIGQISSEVPQNLSASRPQDRQFILSSKKLLLSDSGFYLCAWSVSNLGNEQFFGPGTRLTVL.

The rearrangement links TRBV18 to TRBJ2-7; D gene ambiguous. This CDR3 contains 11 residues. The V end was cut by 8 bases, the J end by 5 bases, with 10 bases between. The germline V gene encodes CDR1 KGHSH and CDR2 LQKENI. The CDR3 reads CASRQADEQYF. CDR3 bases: TGTGCCAGCCGGCAGGCAGACGAGCAGTACTTC.

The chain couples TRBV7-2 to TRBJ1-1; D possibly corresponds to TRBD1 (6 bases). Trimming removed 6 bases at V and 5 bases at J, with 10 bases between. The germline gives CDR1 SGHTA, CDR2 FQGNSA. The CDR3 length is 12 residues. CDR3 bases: TGTGCCAGCAGTACAGGGTGGACTGAAGCTTTCTTT. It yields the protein CASSTGWTEAFF.

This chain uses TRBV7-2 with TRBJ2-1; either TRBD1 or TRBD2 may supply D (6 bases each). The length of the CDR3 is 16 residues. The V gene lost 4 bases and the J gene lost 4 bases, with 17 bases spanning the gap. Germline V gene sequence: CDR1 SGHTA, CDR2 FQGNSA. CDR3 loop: CASSSRGNGGYNEQFF. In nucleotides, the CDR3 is TGTGCCAGCAGCTCCAGGGGTAACGGGGGATACAATGAGCAGTTCTTC.

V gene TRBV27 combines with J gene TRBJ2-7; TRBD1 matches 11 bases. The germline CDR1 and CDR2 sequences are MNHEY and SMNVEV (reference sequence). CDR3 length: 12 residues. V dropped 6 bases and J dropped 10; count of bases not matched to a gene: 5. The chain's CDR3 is CASRRGQGVQYF. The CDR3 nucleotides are TGTGCCAGCAGGAGGGGACAGGGGGTCCAGTACTTC.

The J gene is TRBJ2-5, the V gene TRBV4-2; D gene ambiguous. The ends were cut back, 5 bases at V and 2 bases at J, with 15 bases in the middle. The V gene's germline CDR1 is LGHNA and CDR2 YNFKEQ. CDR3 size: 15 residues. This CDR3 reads CASSSPLGLQETQYF. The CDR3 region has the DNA TGTGCCAGCAGCTCGCCACTCGGTCTTCAAGAGACCCAGTACTTC.

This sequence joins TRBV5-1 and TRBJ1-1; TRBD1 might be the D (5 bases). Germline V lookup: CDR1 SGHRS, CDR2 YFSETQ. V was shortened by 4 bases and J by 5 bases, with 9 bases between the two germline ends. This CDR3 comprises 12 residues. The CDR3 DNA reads TGCGCCAGCAGCCCTAAGGGGACTGAAGCTTTCTTT. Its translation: CASSPKGTEAFF. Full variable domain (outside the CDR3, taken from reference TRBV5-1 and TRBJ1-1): KAGVTQTPRYLIKTRGQQVTLSCSPISGHRSVSWYQQTPGQGLQFLFEYFSETQRNKGNFPGRFSGRQFSNSRSEMNVSTLELGDSALYLCASSPKGTEAFFGQGTRLTVV.

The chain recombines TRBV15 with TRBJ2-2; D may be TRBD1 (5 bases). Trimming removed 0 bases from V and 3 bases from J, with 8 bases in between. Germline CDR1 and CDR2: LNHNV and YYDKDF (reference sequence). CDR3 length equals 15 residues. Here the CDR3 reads CATSRERGYTGELFF. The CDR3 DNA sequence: TGTGCCACCAGCAGAGAAAGGGGCTACACCGGGGAGCTGTTTTTT.